The 26 T cell receptor beta chains below all came from one sample that was sequenced in a study of sequential checkpoint blockade in melanoma. Profiled with immunoSEQ multiplex PCR; TCRdb holds only in-frame clones, not every one. The sample shows 15,000 to 20,000 clones, around 68% of them seen only once. Treatment defined: randomized to nivolumab then ipilimumab (arm A) or the reverse (arm B). Specimen: CD8+ T cells sorted from blood (inferred from file names), collected from a patient given nivolumab and ipilimumab in sequence. The receptor set was obtained from a human donor with melanoma.

V usage is TRBV28 and J usage is TRBJ2-3, with D maybe TRBD2 (6 bases). Trimming cost V 9 bases and J 0 bases, with 13 bases left between them. Germline CDR1 is MDHEN and CDR2 is SYDVKM. This CDR3 comprises 14 residues. In DNA, the CDR3 is TGTGCCAGTAAACCGGGACTCAGCACAGATACGCAGTATTTT. This sequence encodes CASKPGLSTDTQYF.

The chain carries TRBV18 and TRBJ2-5; the D gene is possibly TRBD1 (5 bases). The CDR3 length is 17 residues. In germline, CDR1 is KGHSH, CDR2 LQKENI. V was clipped by 3 bases and J by 3 bases, with 20 bases between them. Here the CDR3 DNA reads TGTGCCAGCTCACCTACTACAGGACGAGCTCCAAAAGAGACCCAGTACTTC. This gives the protein CASSPTTGRAPKETQYF.

The V call is TRBV5-4, the J call TRBJ2-2; 12 nucleotides agree with TRBD1. CDR1 SGHNT and CDR2 YYREEE come from the germline V gene (reference sequence). V dropped 3 bases and J dropped 6; count of bases not matched to a gene: 3. CDR3 length: 15 residues. CDR3 in amino acids: CASSSGTGGPGELFF. In nucleotides, the CDR3 is TGTGCCAGCAGCTCCGGGACAGGGGGCCCCGGGGAGCTGTTTTTT.

The chain has TRBV5-5 and TRBJ1-4, with D uncertain. Looked up from germline, CDR1 is SGHKS and CDR2 is YYEKEE (reference sequence). The germline V and J ends were trimmed by 3 bases and 8 bases, with 17 bases remaining between them. There are 15 residues in the CDR3. Here the CDR3 reads CASSSGEGGREKLFF. The DNA of the CDR3 is TGTGCCAGCAGCTCCGGGGAGGGTGGTAGGGAAAAACTGTTTTTT.

This clone appeared once. Other nucleotide sequences from this sample produce the same CDR3. This chain links TRBV5-1 with TRBJ2-7; 7 nucleotides line up with TRBD2. CDR3 length: 14 residues. The germline V gene has CDR1 SGHRS and CDR2 YFSETQ. J gave up 0 bases and V 4 bases, and 4 bases lay outside the gene matches. The CDR3 DNA follows: TGCGCCAGCAGCCCCGGACTAGACTCCTACGAGCAGTACTTC. Translated: CASSPGLDSYEQYF.

This clone came up once. The genes are TRBV13 and TRBJ1-2, with D maybe TRBD1 (6 bases). Trimming removed 0 bases from V and 0 bases from J, with 11 bases in between. CDR3 length equals 16 residues. The germline gives CDR1 PRHDT, CDR2 FYEKMQ (reference sequence). In DNA form, the CDR3 reads TGTGCCAGCAGCTTAGGCCGCGGGGGCGCTAACTATGGCTACACCTTC. It is translated as CASSLGRGGANYGYTF.

This sequence joins TRBV7-8 and TRBJ2-1, with 11 bases fitting TRBD2. The CDR3 is made up of 14 amino acids. From germline, CDR1 is SGHVS and CDR2 FQNEAQ. J was trimmed by 7 bases and V by 5 bases; bases with no gene match: 4. In DNA form, the CDR3 reads TGTGCCAGCAGCCCCGGGACTAGCGGAAATGAGCAGTTCTTC. It yields the protein CASSPGTSGNEQFF.

J is TRBJ1-2 and V is TRBV5-5, with TRBD1 matching 10 bases. With V trimmed by 0 bases and J by 6 bases, 14 bases remained unmatched. Germline V gene lookup returns CDR1 SGHKS and CDR2 YYEKEE (reference sequence). The CDR3 is made up of 18 amino acids. CDR3 DNA: TGTGCCAGCAGCTTGGACGCGATAGACAGGGGGCGCCCGAATGGCTACACCTTC. It translates to CASSLDAIDRGRPNGYTF.

This CDR3 reads CASSLTVDRGHTDTQYF. The DNA of the CDR3 is TGCGCCAGCAGCTTAACTGTAGACAGGGGGCACACAGATACGCAGTATTTT. This chain links TRBV5-1 with TRBJ2-3, with 10 bases fitting TRBD1. Germline trimming cut 2 bases from V and 2 bases from J; bases unmatched to any gene: 8. The CDR3 runs to 17 residues. The germline V gene encodes CDR1 SGHRS and CDR2 YFSETQ. Looking up the rest from reference TRBV5-1 and TRBJ2-3 gives the full variable domain: KAGVTQTPRYLIKTRGQQVTLSCSPISGHRSVSWYQQTPGQGLQFLFEYFSETQRNKGNFPGRFSGRQFSNSRSEMNVSTLELGDSALYLCASSLTVDRGHTDTQYFGPGTRLTVL.

V and J are TRBV7-3 and TRBJ1-6, with D maybe TRBD1 (5 bases). V lost 0 bases and J 3 bases, leaving 15 bases between the germline ends. From germline, CDR1 is SGHTA and CDR2 FQGTGA. The CDR3 totals 18 residues. The CDR3: CASSLTPPSTVYNSPLHF. As DNA, the CDR3 is TGTGCCAGCAGCTTAACTCCACCCTCGACAGTCTATAATTCACCCCTCCACTTT.

This clone was recorded a few times. The gene calls are TRBV5-7 and TRBJ2-1; TRBD2 matches 8 bases. TRBV5-7 is an open reading frame whose function is uncertain. Losses at the gene ends were 2 bases for V and 7 bases for J; bases not matched to a gene: 11. This CDR3 has 16 amino acids. DNA of the CDR3: TGTGCCAGCAGCTTCCGGGAGGGCCTCCGGGTAAATGAGCAGTTCTTC. Translated: CASSFREGLRVNEQFF.

The chain uses TRBV5-8 and TRBJ2-7, with D possibly being TRBD2 (6 bases). The ends were cut back, 0 bases at V and 4 bases at J, with 14 bases in the middle. The germline V gene encodes CDR1 SGHTS and CDR2 YDEGEE. This CDR3 is 15 amino acids long. The CDR3 nucleotides are TGTGCCAGCAGCTTGGCCGGAGGAGGGAGATACGAGCAGTACTTC. The encoded protein is CASSLAGGGRYEQYF.

This chain uses TRBV30 with TRBJ2-7, with 9 positions matching TRBD1. This CDR3 comprises 15 residues. The V segment lost 1 base and the J segment 3 bases; nucleotides outside the gene matches: 7. Germline V gene sequence: CDR1 GTSNPN, CDR2 SVGIG (reference sequence). CDR3 in amino acids: CAWSGFGTGLYEQYF. The CDR3 DNA sequence: TGTGCCTGGAGTGGGTTCGGGACAGGGCTCTACGAGCAGTACTTC. The variable domain in full, with the rest retrieved from reference TRBV30 and TRBJ2-7, is SQTIHQWPATLVQPVGSPLSLECTVEGTSNPNLYWYRQAAGRGLQLLFYSVGIGQISSEVPQNLSASRPQDRQFILSSKKLLLSDSGFYLCAWSGFGTGLYEQYFGPGTRLTVT.

J is TRBJ1-5 and V is TRBV19; D perhaps matches TRBD1 (6 bases). Germline loops: CDR1 LNHDA, CDR2 SQIVND (reference sequence). The CDR3 runs 15 residues. V was cut by 2 bases and J by 8 bases, with 16 bases left in between. CDR3 bases: TGTGCCAGTAGTATAAAGGGCCAGGGGCGAGAGCCCCAGCATTTT. Its protein is CASSIKGQGREPQHF.

This chain links TRBV5-1 with TRBJ2-7, with 10 bases matching TRBD1. J gave up 5 bases and V 4 bases, and 12 bases lay outside the gene matches. The CDR3 is 16 amino acids. Germline V CDR1 and CDR2: SGHRS, YFSETQ. The CDR3 protein is CASSAPGDRGRHEQYF. CDR3 DNA: TGCGCCAGCAGCGCCCCCGGGGACAGGGGCCGGCACGAGCAGTACTTC.

The chain joins TRBV19 to TRBJ1-1, with D perhaps TRBD1 (6 bases). This CDR3 has 13 amino acids. From germline, CDR1 is LNHDA and CDR2 SQIVND (reference sequence). The V end lost 2 bases, the J end lost 11 bases, and 15 bases lay between the germline ends. The CDR3 loop is CASSITRGRRAFF. CDR3 nucleotide sequence: TGTGCCAGTAGTATAACCAGGGGCCGAAGGGCTTTCTTT.

V gene TRBV28 combines with J gene TRBJ1-2; D remains ambiguous. The CDR3 totals 12 residues. V was trimmed by 5 bases and J by 3 bases, leaving 7 bases between them. CDR1 and CDR2 from the germline V gene are MDHEN and SYDVKM. The CDR3 bases are TGTGCCAGCAGTAACTCGGACTATGGCTACACCTTC. This translates into CASSNSDYGYTF.

The V call is TRBV11-3, the J call TRBJ2-1, with D perhaps matching TRBD2 (7 bases). Trimming stripped 5 bases from V and 9 bases from J, with 14 bases between. The CDR3 loop spans 13 amino acids. CDR1 and CDR2 from the germline V gene are SGHNT and YENEEA. CDR3 coding DNA: TGTGCCAGCAGCCTGGGGAGGGGGAGTGAGCAGTTCTTC. Residues: CASSLGRGSEQFF.

This clone was counted only a few times. This rearrangement joins TRBV7-9 to TRBJ2-7; 8 bases fit TRBD1. CDR3 size: 15 residues. CDR1 and CDR2 from the germline V gene are SEHNR and FQNEAQ (reference sequence). Unmatched junction bases numbered 6, after V lost 1 base and J lost 4 bases. The DNA for the CDR3 is TGTGCCAGCAGCTTAGGGGGGACAGGCCCTTACGAGCAGTACTTC. Amino acids: CASSLGGTGPYEQYF.

This clone was seen once. The chain joins TRBV5-8 to TRBJ1-1; 8 nucleotides match TRBD1. Germline trimming cut 5 bases from V and 1 base from J; bases unmatched to any gene: 10. The CDR3 consists of 16 residues. The germline CDR1 and CDR2 sequences are SGHTS and YDEGEE. For the CDR3, the DNA is TGTGCCAGCAGTTACCTCGGGCAGGGGGCGAACACTGAAGCTTTCTTT. Protein product: CASSYLGQGANTEAFF.

The chain joins TRBV7-2 to TRBJ2-7, with D possibly TRBD2 on 6 matching bases. The germline V gene has CDR1 SGHTA and CDR2 FQGNSA. With 1 base removed from V and 2 bases from J, the gap between germline ends came to 12 bases. The CDR3 totals 15 residues. CDR3 sequence reads: CASSLGGTATYEQYF. DNA of the CDR3: TGTGCCAGCAGCTTAGGCGGGACGGCTACCTACGAGCAGTACTTC. Drawing the rest from reference TRBV7-2 and TRBJ2-7, the complete variable domain is GAGVSQSPSNKVTEKGKDVELRCDPISGHTALYWYRQSLGQGLEFLIYFQGNSAPDKSGLPSDRFSAERTGGSVSTLTIQRTQQEDSAVYLCASSLGGTATYEQYFGPGTRLTVT.

This rearrangement joins TRBV6-1 to TRBJ2-5; 8 bases are a match to TRBD1. V was clipped by 3 bases and J by 5 bases; unmatched bases: 5. Germline CDR1 is MNHNS and CDR2 is SASEGT. The CDR3 contains 14 residues. Here the CDR3 reads CASSETGVRETQYF. As DNA, the CDR3 is TGTGCCAGCAGTGAGACAGGGGTTCGTGAGACCCAGTACTTC.

J is TRBJ2-7 and V is TRBV4-1; 7 bases agree with TRBD1. Trimming cost V 1 base and J 1 base; bases outside gene matches: 7. Germline CDR1 and CDR2: MGHRA and YSYEKL. CDR3 length: 16 residues. The CDR3 loop is CASSQGQGTGSYEQYF. The CDR3 DNA reads as TGCGCCAGCAGCCAAGGACAGGGAACCGGTTCCTACGAGCAGTACTTC.

The J gene is TRBJ1-2, the V gene TRBV9; D perhaps matches TRBD1 (6 bases). From germline, CDR1 is SGDLS and CDR2 YYNGEE. The CDR3 has 15 residues. V lost 3 bases and J 4 bases, leaving 16 bases between the germline ends. The CDR3 loop reads CASSGDRSSSYGYTF. The CDR3 nucleotides read TGTGCCAGCAGCGGAGACAGGTCTTCCTCCTATGGCTACACCTTC.

This clone occurred a few times. The rearrangement joins TRBV4-2 to TRBJ2-1, with TRBD1 matching 8 bases. This CDR3 region has 16 residues. Germline CDR1 reads LGHNA; CDR2 reads YNFKEQ. Trimming took 0 bases from V and 6 from J; bases not matched to a gene: 7. The CDR3: CASSQDQGAIGNEQFF. The CDR3 DNA is TGTGCCAGCAGCCAAGATCAGGGGGCAATCGGCAATGAGCAGTTCTTC.

V is TRBV19 and J is TRBJ2-2; 12 positions match TRBD1. Germline loops: CDR1 LNHDA, CDR2 SQIVND (reference sequence). This CDR3 is built from 17 residues. V gave up 6 bases and J gave up 3 bases; unmatched junction bases: 8. The CDR3 DNA reads as TGTGCCAGTAGATGGGACAGGGGGCGCGTAGACACCGGGGAGCTGTTTTTT. Translating it yields CASRWDRGRVDTGELFF.